These 21 T cell receptor beta chains came from one sample sequenced in a study of PD-1 blockade in classical Hodgkin lymphoma. Only in-frame clones appear in the TCRdb table, and some are missing; sequencing was by immunoSEQ multiplex PCR. The repertoire includes about 43,000 clones, around three quarters of them detected once, and about 2.8% sits in the top ten. Each and every patient relapsed after autologous stem cell transplantation, and patients got differing brentuximab vedotin exposure. The input for sequencing was peripheral blood mononuclear cells (PBMCs), taken before the second cycle of nivolumab. These receptors originate from a human donor with classical Hodgkin lymphoma.

The rearrangement joins TRBV6-5 to TRBJ1-5; the match to TRBD1 covers 11 bases. Germline V CDR1 and CDR2: MNHEY, SVGAGI. CDR3 length: 16 residues. With 0 bases clipped from V and 5 bases from J, the junction kept 3 bases outside the gene matches. CDR3 loop: CASSYSPGQGDQPQHF. The CDR3 DNA follows: TGTGCCAGCAGTTACTCGCCGGGACAGGGGGATCAGCCCCAGCATTTT.

This chain joins TRBV5-1 and TRBJ2-1; 9 bases match TRBD1. V gave up 2 bases and J gave up 6 bases; unmatched junction bases: 9. This CDR3 comprises 16 residues. Looked up from germline, CDR1 is SGHRS and CDR2 is YFSETQ. This CDR3 is CASSFRTGQGTNEQFF. The CDR3, as DNA: TGCGCCAGCAGCTTCCGGACGGGACAGGGAACCAATGAGCAGTTCTTC.

The chain links TRBV7-6 to TRBJ2-7; 9 bases are a match to TRBD1. From germline, CDR1 is SGHVS and CDR2 FNYEAQ. The CDR3 runs to 15 residues. With V trimmed by 1 base and J by 4 bases, 5 bases remained unmatched. For the CDR3, the DNA is TGTGCCAGCAGCTTAGACGGGACAGGGATTTACGAGCAGTACTTC. This gives the protein CASSLDGTGIYEQYF.

This sequence joins TRBV2 and TRBJ2-7, with 8 bases that match TRBD2. The CDR3 is made up of 15 amino acids. Trimming took 3 bases from V and 3 from J; bases not matched to a gene: 7. The germline V gene has CDR1 SNHLY and CDR2 FYNNEI. CDR3 coding DNA: TGTGCCAGCAGTGAGGCTGCGGGGGGAGGCTACGAGCAGTACTTC. It translates to CASSEAAGGGYEQYF.

This chain uses TRBV18 with TRBJ2-7; 9 positions agree with TRBD1. In germline, CDR1 is KGHSH, CDR2 LQKENI. This CDR3 is built from 15 residues. Trimming took 3 bases from V and 6 from J; bases not matched to a gene: 9. CDR3 DNA sequence: TGTGCCAGCTCACCTTCCGGGACAGGGTCCCTCGAGCAGTACTTC. Its translation is CASSPSGTGSLEQYF.

The gene calls are TRBV30 and TRBJ2-1, with D perhaps TRBD2 (6 bases). Germline V gene data show CDR1 as GTSNPN and CDR2 as SVGIG (reference sequence). V shed 4 bases and J shed 0 bases, with 16 bases lying between them. This CDR3 region has 16 residues. The CDR3 here is CAWNKGGGISYNEQFF. CDR3 DNA sequence: TGTGCCTGGAATAAAGGAGGAGGGATCTCCTACAATGAGCAGTTCTTC.

As DNA, the CDR3 is TGTGCCAGTAGCTGGGGGGTCCGAACTAGCACAGATACGCAGTATTTT. It translates to CASSWGVRTSTDTQYF. The chain combines TRBV19 with TRBJ2-3; D possibly corresponds to TRBD2 (6 bases). V was pared by 6 bases and J by 0 bases, with 16 bases between. Germline-derived CDR1 and CDR2 are LNHDA and SQIVND (reference sequence). The CDR3 totals 16 residues.

The chain joins TRBV7-8 to TRBJ2-2; D gene ambiguous. Germline V gene lookup returns CDR1 SGHVS and CDR2 FQNEAQ. With 6 bases removed from V and 7 bases from J, the gap between germline ends came to 12 bases. The CDR3 spans 13 residues. As DNA, the CDR3 is TGTGCCAGCAGAAAGAGGTTGGGCGGGGAGCTGTTTTTT. Encoded protein: CASRKRLGGELFF.

The CDR3 DNA reads TGTGCCAGCAGCGTAGAACTCGGTGAGCAGTTCTTC. Translating it yields CASSVELGEQFF. The chain recombines TRBV9 with TRBJ2-1; D unclear. The germline CDR1 and CDR2 sequences are SGDLS and YYNGEE. This CDR3 has 12 residues. Trimming took 0 bases from V and 9 from J, leaving 7 bases between them.

This clone was seen a handful of times. The rearrangement uses TRBV29-1 and TRBJ2-1, with 10 bases matching TRBD2. The CDR3 consists of 14 residues. Looked up from germline, CDR1 is SQVTM and CDR2 is ANQGSEA. Trimming took 4 bases from V and 4 from J; bases not matched to a gene: 4. The CDR3 sequence: CSVGGLAAYNEQFF. The CDR3 bases are TGCAGCGTTGGCGGACTAGCGGCATACAATGAGCAGTTCTTC.

This chain uses TRBV10-3 with TRBJ1-5; no firm D call. The germline gives CDR1 ENHRY, CDR2 SYGVKD. Between the trimmed V and J ends, which lost 0 bases and 1 base, there was a span of 1 base. The CDR3 totals 13 residues. The CDR3 here is CAISESSNQPQHF. As DNA, the CDR3 is TGTGCCATCAGTGAGTCAAGCAATCAGCCCCAGCATTTT.

The chain combines TRBV4-2 with TRBJ1-3, with D perhaps matching TRBD1 (5 bases). Deletions cut 1 base from V and 4 bases from J, with 20 bases between. CDR3 length: 18 amino acids. Per the germline V gene, CDR1 is LGHNA and CDR2 is YNFKEQ. Here the CDR3 reads CASSQGNRDQLSGNTIYF. Here the CDR3 DNA reads TGTGCCAGCAGCCAAGGGAACCGGGACCAACTTTCCGGAAACACCATATATTTT.

Here the CDR3 DNA reads TGTGCCAGCAGCCCCCAGACGGGTAACATTCAGTACTTC. It is translated as CASSPQTGNIQYF. The V and J genes are TRBV11-2 and TRBJ2-4; D is unresolved. The CDR3 contains 13 residues. V was clipped by 5 bases and J by 7 bases, with 12 bases between them. The V gene's germline CDR1 is SGHAT and CDR2 FQNNGV.

J is TRBJ1-1 and V is TRBV28; the D gene is possibly TRBD1 (6 bases). The CDR3 is made up of 17 amino acids. V shed 7 bases and J shed 3 bases, with 24 bases lying between them. Germline CDR1 is MDHEN and CDR2 is SYDVKM. The CDR3 DNA reads TGTGCCAGCACCCGTGAGGGGGGGCGACGGCTCTACACTGAAGCTTTCTTT. This translates into CASTREGGRRLYTEAFF. The full variable domain, its missing parts supplied by reference TRBV28 and TRBJ1-1, is DVKVTQSSRYLVKRTGEKVFLECVQDMDHENMFWYRQDPGLGLRLIYFSYDVKMKEKGDIPEGYSVSREKKERFSLILESASTNQTSMYLCASTREGGRRLYTEAFFGQGTRLTVV.

This clone was recorded once. The CDR3 reads CAISESWDSMNTEAFF. The CDR3 DNA reads TGTGCCATCAGTGAGTCCTGGGACAGTATGAACACTGAAGCTTTCTTT. The chain is built from TRBV10-3 and TRBJ1-1; 7 bases are a match to TRBD1. The V segment lost 0 bases and the J segment 0 bases; nucleotides outside the gene matches: 4. This CDR3 is built from 16 residues. The germline V gene encodes CDR1 ENHRY and CDR2 SYGVKD.

The V call is TRBV13, the J call TRBJ1-6; 7 bases map to TRBD1. From germline, CDR1 is PRHDT and CDR2 FYEKMQ (reference sequence). With 4 bases clipped from V and 6 bases from J, the junction kept 3 bases outside the gene matches. The CDR3 is made up of 14 amino acids. CDR3 sequence (DNA): TGTGCCAGCAGCTCGGGACAGCCTAATTCACCCCTCCACTTT. Encoded protein: CASSSGQPNSPLHF.

This clone was picked up one time. V gene TRBV5-1 combines with J gene TRBJ2-2; the D is unclear. CDR3 length: 14 amino acids. The germline gives CDR1 SGHRS, CDR2 YFSETQ. V lost 0 bases, J lost 6 bases, and 9 bases lay in between. As DNA, the CDR3 is TGCGCCAGCAGCTTGGTGCATCAAGCCGGGGAGCTGTTTTTT. Translation gives CASSLVHQAGELFF.

By sample share, this clone is medium-sized. This chain links TRBV6-6 with TRBJ1-5; 7 nucleotides agree with TRBD1. Germline V lookup: CDR1 MNHNY, CDR2 SVGAGI (reference sequence). J was trimmed by 2 bases and V by 4 bases; bases with no gene match: 5. CDR3 length equals 15 residues. This chain's CDR3 is CASSWDRPGNQPQHF. CDR3 DNA sequence: TGTGCCAGCAGTTGGGACAGACCAGGCAATCAGCCCCAGCATTTT.

This sequence joins TRBV5-4 and TRBJ1-2; D is ambiguous. Germline lookup yields CDR1 SGHNT and CDR2 YYREEE (reference sequence). V was cut by 0 bases and J by 3 bases, with 12 bases left in between. This CDR3 has 15 residues. The CDR3 spells CASSLAGGDYYGYTF. CDR3 sequence (DNA): TGTGCCAGCAGCTTGGCCGGTGGTGATTACTATGGCTACACCTTC.

The chain has TRBV14 and TRBJ2-7; possible D gene TRBD2, 6 bases. Germline CDR1 is SGHDN and CDR2 is FVKESK. Trimming shortened V by 5 bases and J by 1 base, and 21 bases separated the two germline ends. The CDR3 runs to 17 residues. The CDR3 loop is CASSAKIGTPLSYEQYF. The DNA of the CDR3 is TGTGCCAGCAGCGCCAAAATCGGGACTCCTTTGTCCTACGAGCAGTACTTC.

The genes are TRBV16 and TRBJ1-2; no definite D call. V gave up 1 base and J gave up 5 bases, with 5 bases separating them. The CDR3 is 12 residues long. The germline CDR1 and CDR2 sequences are KGHSY and FQNENV. CDR3 nucleotides: TGTGCCAGCAGCCAATGGACGTATGGCTACACCTTC. It codes for CASSQWTYGYTF.